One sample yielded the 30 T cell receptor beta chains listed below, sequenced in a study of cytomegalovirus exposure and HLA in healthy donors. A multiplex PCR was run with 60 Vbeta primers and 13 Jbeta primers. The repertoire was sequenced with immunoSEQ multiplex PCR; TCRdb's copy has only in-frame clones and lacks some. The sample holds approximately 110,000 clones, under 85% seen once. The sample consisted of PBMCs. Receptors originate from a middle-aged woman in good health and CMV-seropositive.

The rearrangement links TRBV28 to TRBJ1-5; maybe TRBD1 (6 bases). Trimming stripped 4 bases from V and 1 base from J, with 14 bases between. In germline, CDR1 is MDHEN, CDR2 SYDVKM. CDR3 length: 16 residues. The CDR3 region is CASSSVTGRSNQPQHF. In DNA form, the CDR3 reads TGTGCCAGCAGTTCCGTGACAGGTCGGAGCAATCAGCCCCAGCATTTT. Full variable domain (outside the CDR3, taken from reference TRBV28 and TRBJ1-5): DVKVTQSSRYLVKRTGEKVFLECVQDMDHENMFWYRQDPGLGLRLIYFSYDVKMKEKGDIPEGYSVSREKKERFSLILESASTNQTSMYLCASSSVTGRSNQPQHFGDGTRLSIL.

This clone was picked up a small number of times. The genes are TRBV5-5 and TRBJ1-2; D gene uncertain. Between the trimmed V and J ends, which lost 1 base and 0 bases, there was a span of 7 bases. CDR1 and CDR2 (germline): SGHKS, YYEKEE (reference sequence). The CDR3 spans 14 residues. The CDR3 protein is CASSLWRTNYGYTF. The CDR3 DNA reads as TGTGCCAGCAGCTTGTGGAGGACTAACTATGGCTACACCTTC.

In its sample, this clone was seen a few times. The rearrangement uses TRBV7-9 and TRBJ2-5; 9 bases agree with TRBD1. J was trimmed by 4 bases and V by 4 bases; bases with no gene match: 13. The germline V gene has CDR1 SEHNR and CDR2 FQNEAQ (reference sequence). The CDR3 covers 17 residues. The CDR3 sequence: CASSSYPGTGRRETQYF. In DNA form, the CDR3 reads TGTGCCAGCAGCTCGTACCCCGGGACAGGGAGGCGAGAGACCCAGTACTTC.

CDR3 sequence reads: CASSSTNKETQYF. CDR3 DNA sequence: TGTGCCAGCAGCTCGACAAACAAAGAGACCCAGTACTTC. The gene calls are TRBV11-2 and TRBJ2-5; D is uncertain. The length of the CDR3 is 13 residues. Germline-derived CDR1 and CDR2 are SGHAT and FQNNGV. V lost 4 bases to trimming and J lost 3 bases, with 9 bases between them.

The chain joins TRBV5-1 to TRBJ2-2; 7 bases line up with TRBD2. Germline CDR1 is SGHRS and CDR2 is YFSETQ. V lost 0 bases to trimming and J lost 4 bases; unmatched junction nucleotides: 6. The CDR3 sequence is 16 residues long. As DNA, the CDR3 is TGCGCCAGCAGCTTGGTCGCGGGAGCTCCCACCGGGGAGCTGTTTTTT. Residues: CASSLVAGAPTGELFF.

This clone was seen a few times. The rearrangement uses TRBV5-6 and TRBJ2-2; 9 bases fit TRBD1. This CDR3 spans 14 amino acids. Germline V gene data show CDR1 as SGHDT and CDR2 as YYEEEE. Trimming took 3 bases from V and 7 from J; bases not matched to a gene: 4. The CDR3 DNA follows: TGTGCCAGCAGCTCGGGACAGGGAGTCGGGGAGCTGTTTTTT. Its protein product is CASSSGQGVGELFF.

CDR3: CASSVDGGGWGEQYF. CDR3 bases: TGTGCCAGCAGCGTAGATGGCGGGGGTTGGGGCGAGCAGTACTTC. J is TRBJ2-7 and V is TRBV9; TRBD2 matches at 7 bases. This CDR3 spans 15 amino acids. Losses at the gene ends were 0 bases for V and 6 bases for J; bases not matched to a gene: 9. The germline gives CDR1 SGDLS, CDR2 YYNGEE.

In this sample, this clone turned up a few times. In DNA form, the CDR3 reads TGTGCCAGCAGCGTAGAGGGGAGGGTGGGGGCCGAGGACACTGAAGCTTTCTTT. It is translated as CASSVEGRVGAEDTEAFF. The chain joins TRBV9 to TRBJ1-1, with D tentatively TRBD1 (6 bases). The CDR3 loop spans 18 amino acids. CDR1 is SGDLS and CDR2 is YYNGEE in the germline V gene. With 0 bases removed from V and 3 bases from J, the gap between germline ends came to 21 bases.

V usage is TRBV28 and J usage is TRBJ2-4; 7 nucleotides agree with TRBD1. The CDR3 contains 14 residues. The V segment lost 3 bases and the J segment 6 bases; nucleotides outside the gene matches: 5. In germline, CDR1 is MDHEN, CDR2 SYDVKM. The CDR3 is CASSFAGGLNIQYF. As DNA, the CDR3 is TGTGCCAGCAGTTTCGCAGGGGGTTTAAACATTCAGTACTTC.

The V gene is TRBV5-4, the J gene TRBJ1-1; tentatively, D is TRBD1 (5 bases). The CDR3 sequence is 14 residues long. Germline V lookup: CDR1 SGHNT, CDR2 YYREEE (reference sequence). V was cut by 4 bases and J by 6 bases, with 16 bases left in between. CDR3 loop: CASSRMGAGAEAFF. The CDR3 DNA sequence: TGTGCCAGCAGCCGCATGGGTGCGGGGGCTGAAGCTTTCTTT.

The CDR3 reads CASSFLAGSSYNEQFF. The CDR3 DNA is TGCGCCAGCAGTTTCCTAGCGGGGAGCTCCTACAATGAGCAGTTCTTC. V is TRBV5-1 and J is TRBJ2-1; 9 nucleotides agree with TRBD2. Trimming cost V 5 bases and J 0 bases; bases outside gene matches: 6. CDR1 SGHRS and CDR2 YFSETQ come from the germline V gene. The CDR3 loop spans 16 amino acids.

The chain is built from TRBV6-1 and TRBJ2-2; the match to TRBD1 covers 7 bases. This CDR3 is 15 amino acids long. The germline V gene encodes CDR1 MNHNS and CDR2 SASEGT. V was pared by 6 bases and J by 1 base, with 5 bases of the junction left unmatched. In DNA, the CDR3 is TGTGCCAGCAGCCTCCGGGACAGGAACACCGGGGAGCTGTTTTTT. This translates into CASSLRDRNTGELFF.

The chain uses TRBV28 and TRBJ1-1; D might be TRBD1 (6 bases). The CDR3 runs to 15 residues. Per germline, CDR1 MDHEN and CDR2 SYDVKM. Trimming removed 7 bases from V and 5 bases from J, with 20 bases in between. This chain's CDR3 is CASTLTGTGRTEAFF. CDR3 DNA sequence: TGTGCCAGCACCTTAACAGGGACGGGTCGGACTGAAGCTTTCTTT. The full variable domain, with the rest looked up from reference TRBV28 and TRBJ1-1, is DVKVTQSSRYLVKRTGEKVFLECVQDMDHENMFWYRQDPGLGLRLIYFSYDVKMKEKGDIPEGYSVSREKKERFSLILESASTNQTSMYLCASTLTGTGRTEAFFGQGTRLTVV.

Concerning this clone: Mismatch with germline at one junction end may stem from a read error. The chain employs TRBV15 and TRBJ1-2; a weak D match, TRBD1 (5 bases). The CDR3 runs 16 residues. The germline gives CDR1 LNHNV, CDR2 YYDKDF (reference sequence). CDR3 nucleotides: TGTGCCACCAGCAACCCGGCCAGGGTCCCAAACTGTGGCTACACCTTC. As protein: CATSNPARVPNCGYTF.

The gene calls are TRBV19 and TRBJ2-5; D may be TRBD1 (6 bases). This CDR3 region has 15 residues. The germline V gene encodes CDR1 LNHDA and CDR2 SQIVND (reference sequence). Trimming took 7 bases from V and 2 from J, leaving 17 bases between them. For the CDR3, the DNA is TGTGCCAGTACCAGCTCCGGGACAACACAAGAGACCCAGTACTTC. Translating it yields CASTSSGTTQETQYF.

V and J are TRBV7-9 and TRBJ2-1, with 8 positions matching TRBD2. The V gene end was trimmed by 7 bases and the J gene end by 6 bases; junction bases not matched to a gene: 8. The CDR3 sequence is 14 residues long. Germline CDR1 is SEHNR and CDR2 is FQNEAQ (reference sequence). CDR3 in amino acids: CASTEGLGSNEQFF. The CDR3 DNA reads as TGTGCCAGCACCGAGGGACTAGGGTCCAATGAGCAGTTCTTC.

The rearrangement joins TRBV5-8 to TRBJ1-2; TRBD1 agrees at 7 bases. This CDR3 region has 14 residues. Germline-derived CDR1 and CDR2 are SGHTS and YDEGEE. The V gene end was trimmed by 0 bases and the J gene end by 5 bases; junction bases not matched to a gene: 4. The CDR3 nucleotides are TGTGCCAGCAGCTTGGGCCGGGACAGTTATGGCTACACCTTC. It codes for CASSLGRDSYGYTF.

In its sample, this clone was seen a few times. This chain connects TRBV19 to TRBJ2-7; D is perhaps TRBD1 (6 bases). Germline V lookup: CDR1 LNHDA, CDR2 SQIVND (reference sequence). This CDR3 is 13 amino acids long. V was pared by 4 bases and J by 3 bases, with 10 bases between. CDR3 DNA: TGTGCCAGTAGTAGAGGGACATTCTACGAGCAGTACTTC. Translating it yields CASSRGTFYEQYF.

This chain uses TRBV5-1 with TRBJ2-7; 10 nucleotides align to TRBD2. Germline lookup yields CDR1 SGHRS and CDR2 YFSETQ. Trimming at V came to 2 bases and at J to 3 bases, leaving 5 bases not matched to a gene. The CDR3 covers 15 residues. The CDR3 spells CASSFAGTSDYEQYF. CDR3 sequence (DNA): TGCGCCAGCAGCTTCGCCGGGACTAGCGACTACGAGCAGTACTTC.

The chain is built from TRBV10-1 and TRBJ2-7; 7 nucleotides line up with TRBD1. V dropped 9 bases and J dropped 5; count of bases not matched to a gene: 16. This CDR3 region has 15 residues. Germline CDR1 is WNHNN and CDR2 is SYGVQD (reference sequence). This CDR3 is CARSRGDRAGNEQYF. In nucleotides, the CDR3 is TGCGCCAGATCGAGGGGCGACAGGGCAGGAAACGAGCAGTACTTC.

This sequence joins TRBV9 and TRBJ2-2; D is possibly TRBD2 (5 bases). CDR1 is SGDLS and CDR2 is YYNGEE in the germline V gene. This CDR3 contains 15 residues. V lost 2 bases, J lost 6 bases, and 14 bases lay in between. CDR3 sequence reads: CASSVEVGEAGELFF. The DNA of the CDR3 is TGTGCCAGCAGCGTTGAGGTGGGAGAAGCCGGGGAGCTGTTTTTT. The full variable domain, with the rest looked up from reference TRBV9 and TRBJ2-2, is DSGVTQTPKHLITATGQRVTLRCSPRSGDLSVYWYQQSLDQGLQFLIQYYNGEERAKGNILERFSAQQFPDLHSELNLSSLELGDSALYFCASSVEVGEAGELFFGEGSRLTVL.

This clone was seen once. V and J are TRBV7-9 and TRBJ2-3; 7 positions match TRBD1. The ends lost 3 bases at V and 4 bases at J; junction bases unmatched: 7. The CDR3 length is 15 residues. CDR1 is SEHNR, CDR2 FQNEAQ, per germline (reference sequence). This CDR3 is CASSLYRGNSDTQYF. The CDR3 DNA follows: TGTGCCAGCAGCTTGTACAGGGGAAATTCAGATACGCAGTATTTT.

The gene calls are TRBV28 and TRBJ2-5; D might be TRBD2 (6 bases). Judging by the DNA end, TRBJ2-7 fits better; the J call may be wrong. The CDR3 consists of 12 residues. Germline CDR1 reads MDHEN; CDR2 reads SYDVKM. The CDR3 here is CAWGERAYEQYF. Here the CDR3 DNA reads TGTGCCTGGGGGGAGCGGGCATACGAGCAGTACTTC.

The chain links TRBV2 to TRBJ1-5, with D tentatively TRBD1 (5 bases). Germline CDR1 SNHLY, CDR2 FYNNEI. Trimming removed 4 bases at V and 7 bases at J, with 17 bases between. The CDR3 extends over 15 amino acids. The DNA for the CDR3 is TGTGCCAGCAGTGCTTCGGGGGGGTCGGGACAGCCCCAGCATTTT. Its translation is CASSASGGSGQPQHF.

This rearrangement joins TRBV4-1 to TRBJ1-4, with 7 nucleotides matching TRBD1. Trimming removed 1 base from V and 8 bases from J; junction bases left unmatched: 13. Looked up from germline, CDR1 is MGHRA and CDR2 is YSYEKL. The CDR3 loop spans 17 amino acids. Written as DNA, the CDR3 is TGCGCCAGCAGCCAAGCGGGACAGACGAGCCAAGCGGAAAAACTGTTTTTT. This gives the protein CASSQAGQTSQAEKLFF.

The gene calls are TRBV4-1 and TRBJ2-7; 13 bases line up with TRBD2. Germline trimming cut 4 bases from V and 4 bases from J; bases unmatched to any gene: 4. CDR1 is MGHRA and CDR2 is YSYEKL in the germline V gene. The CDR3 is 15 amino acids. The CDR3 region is CASSRGTSGTYEQYF. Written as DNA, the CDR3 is TGCGCCAGCAGCCGTGGGACTAGCGGGACGTACGAGCAGTACTTC.

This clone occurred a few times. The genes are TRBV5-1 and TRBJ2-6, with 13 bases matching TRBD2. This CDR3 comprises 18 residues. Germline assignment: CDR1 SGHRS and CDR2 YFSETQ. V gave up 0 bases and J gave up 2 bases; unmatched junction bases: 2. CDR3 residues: CASSLDGLAGAGANVLTF. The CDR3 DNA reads TGCGCCAGCAGCTTGGATGGACTAGCGGGAGCTGGGGCCAACGTCCTGACTTTC.

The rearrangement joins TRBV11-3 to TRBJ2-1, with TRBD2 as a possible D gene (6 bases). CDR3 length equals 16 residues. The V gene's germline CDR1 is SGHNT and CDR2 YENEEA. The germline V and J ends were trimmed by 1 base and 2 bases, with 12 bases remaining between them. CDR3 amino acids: CASSLGAGRTYNEQFF. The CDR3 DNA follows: TGTGCCAGCAGCTTAGGTGCGGGGCGAACCTACAATGAGCAGTTCTTC. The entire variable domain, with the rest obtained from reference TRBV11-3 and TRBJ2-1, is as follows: EAGVVQSPRYKIIEKKQPVAFWCNPISGHNTLYWYLQNLGQGPELLIRYENEEAVDDSQLPKDRFSAERLKGVDSTLKIQPAELGDSAVYLCASSLGAGRTYNEQFFGPGTRLTVL.

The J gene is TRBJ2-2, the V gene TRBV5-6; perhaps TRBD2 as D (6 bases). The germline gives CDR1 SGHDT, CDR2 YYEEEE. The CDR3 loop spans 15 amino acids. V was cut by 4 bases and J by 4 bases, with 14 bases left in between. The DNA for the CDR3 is TGTGCCAGCAGCCTCCAAGGAGGGGCCACCGGGGAGCTGTTTTTT. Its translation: CASSLQGGATGELFF.

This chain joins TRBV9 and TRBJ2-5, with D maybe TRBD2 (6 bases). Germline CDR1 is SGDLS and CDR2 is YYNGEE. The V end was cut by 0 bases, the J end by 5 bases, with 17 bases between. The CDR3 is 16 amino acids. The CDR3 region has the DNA TGTGCCAGCAGCGTAGCGCTAGCGTCTGCGTTGGAGACCCAGTACTTC. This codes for CASSVALASALETQYF.